This T cell receptor (beta chain) was found in a study of response to subunit inactivated influenza vaccine. Overall study results and limits: The authors suggested that few new T cells are recruited per seasonal influenza vaccination.

With regard to this clonotype: The antigen is undetermined.

One entry per CDR3 protein results from TCRdb running MiXCR on the RT-PCR reads. The data show about 800,000 distinct CDR3 sequences, over 20% seen once. This CDR3 comprises 14 residues. Trimming at V came to 5 bases and at J to 1 base, leaving 4 bases not matched to a gene. The germline V gene has CDR1 SGHTA and CDR2 FQGNSA. This TCR was recovered from a man in his forties or fifties who received an inactivated influenza vaccine. The chain links TRBV7-2 to TRBJ1-1, with 7 bases lining up with TRBD1. Sequencing was performed on PBMCs from blood, taken 5 to 6 days after vaccination. CDR3 region: CASSPGQKNTEAFF. As DNA, the CDR3 is TGTGCCAGCAGCCCGGGACAGAAGAACACTGAAGCTTTCTTT. Looking up the rest from reference TRBV7-2 and TRBJ1-1 gives the full variable domain: GAGVSQSPSNKVTEKGKDVELRCDPISGHTALYWYRQSLGQGLEFLIYFQGNSAPDKSGLPSDRFSAERTGGSVSTLTIQRTQQEDSAVYLCASSPGQKNTEAFFGQGTRLTVV.